This T cell receptor (beta chain) comes out of a study of blood T cells in healthy people across ages. General study results and limits: Higher diversity, along with more naive CD4+ cells, distinguished long-lived donors from aged donors.

This clonotype was counted between two and nine times. Its target is unknown. With 5 bases removed from V and 1 base from J, the gap between germline ends came to 8 bases. The V gene's germline CDR1 is SGHVS and CDR2 FQNEAQ. This CDR3 contains 13 residues. There were healthy Caucasian individuals from Russia, aged roughly 6 to 90, serving as donors. The use of a sample-barcoded 5' primer and a J-beta primer mix characterized a second PCR of about 6 to 11 cycles. Tags on each cDNA molecule came from a template-switch adaptor with 12 random nucleotides. Researchers report that each sample yielded at least 2.5 million CDR3-containing paired-end reads. TCRdb itself ran the 5' RACE reads through MiXCR, one entry per CDR3 protein. Of about 570,000 distinct CDR3 sequences listed, about 26% are singletons.

The rearrangement joins TRBV7-8 to TRBJ1-1; D gene ambiguous. The TCR sequence derives from a woman between 65 and 79 years old in good health. The specimen sequenced was blood. The CDR3 loop is CASSPAANTEAFF. The CDR3 nucleotides read TGTGCCAGCAGCCCTGCGGCGAACACTGAAGCTTTCTTT.